This passage covers 8 T cell receptor beta chains from one sample sequenced in a study of vaccination effects on CD4 cells after COVID-19. These receptors have no known antigen. This table comes from immunoSEQ multiplex PCR, and its TCRdb copy is limited to in-frame clones, with some not included. The repertoire consists of some 60,000 clones, with around four fifths occurring once and the leading ten covering 4.3%. Subsequent to a culture period of nine to ten days, CD4+ T cells were isolated. Participants were given two doses of BNT162b2 or mRNA-1273 vaccine. The sequences come from CD4+ T cells from PBMCs cultured without peptide, collected after COVID-19 vaccination. These receptors originate from a human donor who received a COVID-19 vaccine.

This clone has just one count. This chain uses TRBV15 with TRBJ1-2, with D unclear. With 0 bases removed from V and 5 bases from J, the gap between germline ends came to 13 bases. The CDR3 covers 15 residues. CDR1 is LNHNV and CDR2 is YYDKDF in the germline V gene (reference sequence). The CDR3 bases are TGTGCCACCAGCAGAGAAAGGGCATCCCATTATGGCTACACCTTC. Its translation: CATSRERASHYGYTF.

The chain uses TRBV2 and TRBJ1-1; possible D gene TRBD1, 5 bases. This CDR3 is built from 12 residues. Per germline, CDR1 SNHLY and CDR2 FYNNEI. V lost 6 bases to trimming and J lost 6 bases, with 11 bases between them. The CDR3 protein is CASSRVGAEAFF. The CDR3 coding sequence is TGTGCCAGCAGCAGGGTGGGCGCTGAAGCTTTCTTT. Drawing the rest from reference TRBV2 and TRBJ1-1, the complete variable domain is EPEVTQTPSHQVTQMGQEVILRCVPISNHLYFYWYRQILGQKVEFLVSFYNNEISEKSEIFDDQFSVERPDGSNFTLKIRSTKLEDSAMYFCASSRVGAEAFFGQGTRLTVV.

The chain carries TRBV28 and TRBJ2-7; the D is unclear. The germline gives CDR1 MDHEN, CDR2 SYDVKM. V was trimmed by 2 bases and J by 1 base, leaving 6 bases between them. CDR3 size: 13 residues. The CDR3 loop reads CASSLGRSYEQYF. CDR3 nucleotides: TGTGCCAGCAGTTTAGGCAGATCCTACGAGCAGTACTTC.

This chain uses TRBV3-1 (or the pseudogene TRBV3-2) with TRBJ2-1; 11 bases are shared with TRBD2. Unmatched junction bases numbered 0, after V lost 0 bases and J lost 5 bases. Per germline, CDR1 LGHDT and CDR2 YNNKEL (reference sequence). This CDR3 is built from 15 residues. This chain's CDR3 is CASSQETSGDNEQFF. The CDR3 DNA sequence: TGTGCCAGCAGCCAAGAGACTAGCGGGGACAATGAGCAGTTCTTC.

The chain uses TRBV7-2 and TRBJ2-2, with 11 positions matching TRBD2. Germline CDR1 reads SGHTA; CDR2 reads FQGNSA. After removal of 5 bases from V and 6 bases from J, the junction contained 8 bases not matched to a gene. This CDR3 is 16 amino acids long. Here the CDR3 DNA reads TGTGCCAGCAGCAAGACTAGCGGGATAATAGCCGGGGAGCTGTTTTTT. Protein product: CASSKTSGIIAGELFF.

The gene calls are TRBV5-4 and TRBJ2-2; a possible D gene is TRBD2 (5 bases). Per the germline V gene, CDR1 is SGHNT and CDR2 is YYREEE (reference sequence). V lost 10 bases, J lost 3 bases, and 16 bases lay in between. This CDR3 is built from 14 residues. CDR3 nucleotide sequence: TGTGCCGCTTCGTCCCCAGCGGACACCGGGGAGCTGTTTTTT. As protein: CAASSPADTGELFF.

This chain connects TRBV28 to TRBJ1-6; possibly TRBD1 for D (6 bases). V was shortened by 6 bases and J by 9 bases, with 12 bases between the two germline ends. The CDR3 loop spans 13 amino acids. Germline CDR1 and CDR2: MDHEN and SYDVKM. CDR3 loop: CASRTGMGSPLHF. CDR3 nucleotides: TGTGCCAGCAGAACAGGGATGGGTTCACCCCTCCACTTT.

The rearrangement uses TRBV5-1 and TRBJ2-3; D is perhaps TRBD1 (6 bases). CDR3 length: 15 amino acids. Germline V lookup: CDR1 SGHRS, CDR2 YFSETQ. Trimming pared 4 bases from V and 2 bases from J, leaving 14 bases between. CDR3 in amino acids: CASSARDTFTDTQYF. In nucleotides, the CDR3 is TGCGCCAGCAGCGCCCGGGACACCTTCACAGATACGCAGTATTTT.